This TCR beta chain was sequenced in a study of OX40 agonist ivuxolimab in advanced cancers. About the study: Dose-escalation cases comprised hepatocellular carcinoma, melanoma, renal cell or head and neck cancer. General study points: Expanded clones belonging to CD8+ T cells outnumbered, on average, those of CD4+. Expanded peripheral T cell antigen specificity was not determined.

Produced via immunoSEQ multiplex PCR; TCRdb's table is partial and in-frame only. This table holds about 68,000 clones, approximately 81% found once. The CDR3 runs to 16 residues. Details on this clone: What it binds is unknown.

The sample here was CD4+ or CD8+ T cells sorted from blood, taken in a trial of the OX40 agonist ivuxolimab. This sequence was found in an adult with an advanced solid tumor such as melanoma, head and neck, liver or kidney cancer. J is TRBJ1-5 and V is TRBV21-1; TRBD1, the D gene given by the table, was not confirmed from the DNA. TRBV21-1 is shown as a pseudogene. CDR3 coding DNA: TGTGCCAGCAGCACAAAAGGTAACAGGGTGGCTCAGCCCCAGCATTTT. It codes for CASSTKGNRVAQPQHF.